This passage covers 15 T cell receptor beta chains from one sample sequenced in a study of blood T cell repertoires in COVID-19. TCRdb's copy holds only in-frame clones and misses some; the assay was immunoSEQ multiplex PCR. The table lists 250,000 to 350,000 clones, around 89% of them singletons. Specimen: peripheral blood. These receptors were collected from a woman between 25 and 40 years old who had recovered from COVID-19.

The gene calls are TRBV27 and TRBJ2-1; 10 bases map to TRBD2. V lost 4 bases to trimming and J lost 5 bases; unmatched junction nucleotides: 8. This CDR3 has 16 residues. Germline V gene lookup returns CDR1 MNHEY and CDR2 SMNVEV (reference sequence). The CDR3 DNA reads as TGTGCCAGCAGTTCGCCACTAGCGGGGCAAAACAATGAGCAGTTCTTC. It specifies CASSSPLAGQNNEQFF.

The V call is TRBV12-3 or TRBV12-4, the J call TRBJ1-1; 9 bases match TRBD1. Trimming cost V 5 bases and J 5 bases; bases outside gene matches: 3. This CDR3 has 13 residues. The CDR3 sequence: CASSGTGRTEAFF. The CDR3 region has the DNA TGTGCCAGCAGTGGGACAGGGCGAACTGAAGCTTTCTTT.

The genes are TRBV2 and TRBJ2-7; 7 bases line up with TRBD2. V dropped 7 bases and J dropped 0; count of bases not matched to a gene: 6. The CDR3 is 14 amino acids. From germline, CDR1 is SNHLY and CDR2 FYNNEI. CDR3 sequence (DNA): TGTGCCAGCAAGACTAGCTTGGGCTCCTACGAGCAGTACTTC. It yields the protein CASKTSLGSYEQYF.

The chain employs TRBV5-4 and TRBJ1-2, with 12 bases fitting TRBD1. Per germline, CDR1 SGHNT and CDR2 YYREEE (reference sequence). V dropped 3 bases and J dropped 9; count of bases not matched to a gene: 6. This CDR3 is 14 amino acids long. DNA for the CDR3: TGTGCCAGCAGCTCACCGGGACAGGGGGCGAGCTACACCTTC. Its translation: CASSSPGQGASYTF.

The rearrangement links TRBV5-1 to TRBJ2-1; perhaps TRBD2 as D (6 bases). The germline CDR1 and CDR2 sequences are SGHRS and YFSETQ. Trimming stripped 3 bases from V and 9 bases from J, with 16 bases between. This CDR3 region has 14 residues. CDR3 nucleotide sequence: TGCGCCAGCAGCTGGGACTCCGGGCGGGTTGAGCAGTTCTTC. Amino acid sequence: CASSWDSGRVEQFF. Based on the CDR3 plus reference TRBV5-1 and TRBJ2-1, the full variable domain is KAGVTQTPRYLIKTRGQQVTLSCSPISGHRSVSWYQQTPGQGLQFLFEYFSETQRNKGNFPGRFSGRQFSNSRSEMNVSTLELGDSALYLCASSWDSGRVEQFFGPGTRLTVL.

The V gene is TRBV27, the J gene TRBJ2-1, with TRBD2 identical over 7 bases. This CDR3 comprises 14 residues. Losses at the gene ends were 10 bases for V and 6 bases for J; bases not matched to a gene: 12. CDR1 and CDR2 from the germline V gene are MNHEY and SMNVEV (reference sequence). The CDR3 DNA is TGTGCCACCTCCCCGCTTGGCGGGGGCAATGAGCAGTTCTTC. This sequence encodes CATSPLGGGNEQFF.

The chain links TRBV30 to TRBJ1-1; D unresolved. Trimming removed 0 bases at V and 0 bases at J, with 8 bases between. CDR1 is GTSNPN, CDR2 SVGIG, per germline (reference sequence). CDR3 size: 14 residues. The CDR3 is CAWSVLRMNTEAFF. The DNA of the CDR3 is TGTGCCTGGAGTGTACTACGGATGAACACTGAAGCTTTCTTT.

V gene TRBV6-2 or TRBV6-3 combines with J gene TRBJ2-7; 10 bases are shared with TRBD2. CDR3 length: 16 amino acids. Germline V CDR1 and CDR2: MNHEY, SVGEGT. With V trimmed by 4 bases and J by 6 bases, 12 bases remained unmatched. The CDR3 reads CASSSIAGGLLGEQYF. CDR3 coding DNA: TGTGCCAGCAGTTCAATAGCGGGGGGCCTTTTGGGCGAGCAGTACTTC.

This sequence joins TRBV7-7 and TRBJ2-5; tentative D call: TRBD1 (6 bases). Germline-derived CDR1 and CDR2 are SSHAT and FNYEAQ (reference sequence). Trimming took off 4 bases at V and 4 bases at J, with 16 bases between the two ends. The CDR3 has 15 residues. The CDR3 DNA reads TGTGCCAGCAGCTCCCTCCACAGGGATCTAGAGACCCAGTACTTC. The encoded protein is CASSSLHRDLETQYF.

V usage is TRBV20-1 and J usage is TRBJ2-5; D not resolved. V was pared by 5 bases and J by 5 bases, with 9 bases between. The V gene's germline CDR1 is DFQATT and CDR2 SNEGSKA (reference sequence). The CDR3 is 11 residues long. DNA for the CDR3: TGCAGTGCTGAAGTACGGGAGACCCAGTACTTC. Protein product: CSAEVRETQYF.

The DNA of the CDR3 is TGTGCCAGCAGCCACGGGACTAGCGGATGGGGGTTGAGAGCAGATACGCAGTATTTT. This gives the protein CASSHGTSGWGLRADTQYF. The genes are TRBV4-2 and TRBJ2-3, with TRBD2 identical over 11 bases. The CDR3 runs 19 residues. V lost 3 bases and J lost 4; bases outside the gene matches: 15. In germline, CDR1 is LGHNA, CDR2 YNFKEQ.

The genes are TRBV2 and TRBJ1-6; 7 bases map to TRBD1. The CDR3 covers 15 residues. Germline V lookup: CDR1 SNHLY, CDR2 FYNNEI. J was trimmed by 5 bases and V by 8 bases; bases with no gene match: 9. CDR3 amino acids: CASALLGQNNSPLHF. For the CDR3, the DNA is TGTGCCAGCGCACTCCTGGGACAGAATAATTCACCCCTCCACTTT.

The CDR3, as DNA: TGTGCCAGCAGAGACAGGGGGGGCCAGCCCCAGCATTTT. Translated: CASRDRGGQPQHF. V gene TRBV2 combines with J gene TRBJ1-5; 9 nucleotides agree with TRBD1. Trimming removed 6 bases from V and 7 bases from J; junction bases left unmatched: 4. This CDR3 contains 13 residues. From germline, CDR1 is SNHLY and CDR2 FYNNEI.

The rearrangement uses TRBV18 and TRBJ1-2; TRBD1 aligns across 8 bases. Unmatched junction bases numbered 6, after V lost 3 bases and J lost 6 bases. CDR3 length equals 14 residues. Germline CDR1 and CDR2: KGHSH and LQKENI. In nucleotides, the CDR3 is TGTGCCAGCTCACCGCTGGACAGGGAAGATGGCTACACCTTC. The encoded protein is CASSPLDREDGYTF. Complete variable domain (other parts from reference TRBV18 and TRBJ1-2): NAGVMQNPRHLVRRRGQEARLRCSPMKGHSHVYWYRQLPEEGLKFMVYLQKENIIDESGMPKERFSAEFPKEGPSILRIQQVVRGDSAAYFCASSPLDREDGYTFGSGTRLTVV.

This chain links TRBV2 with TRBJ1-1, with 7 bases identical to TRBD1. Germline V gene sequence: CDR1 SNHLY, CDR2 FYNNEI. The CDR3 has 13 amino acids. The trim removed 6 bases at V and 10 bases at J, leaving 11 bases unmatched. The CDR3 loop reads CASSEETGVVAFF. DNA for the CDR3: TGTGCCAGCAGCGAGGAAACAGGGGTGGTAGCTTTCTTT.